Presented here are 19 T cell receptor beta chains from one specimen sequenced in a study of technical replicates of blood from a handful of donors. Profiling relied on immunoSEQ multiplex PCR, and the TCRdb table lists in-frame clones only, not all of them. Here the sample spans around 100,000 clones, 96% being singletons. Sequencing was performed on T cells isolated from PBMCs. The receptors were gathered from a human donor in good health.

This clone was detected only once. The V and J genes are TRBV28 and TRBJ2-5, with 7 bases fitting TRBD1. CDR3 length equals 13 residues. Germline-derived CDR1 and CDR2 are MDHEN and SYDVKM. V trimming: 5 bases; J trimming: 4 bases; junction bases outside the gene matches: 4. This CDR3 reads CASSATGRETQYF. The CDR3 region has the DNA TGTGCCAGCAGTGCGACAGGGAGAGAGACCCAGTACTTC.

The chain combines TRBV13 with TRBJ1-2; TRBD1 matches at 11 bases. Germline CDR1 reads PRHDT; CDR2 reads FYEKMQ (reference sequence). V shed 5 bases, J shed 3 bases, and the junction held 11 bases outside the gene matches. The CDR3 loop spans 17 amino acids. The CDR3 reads CASSPYYPGQGDYGYTF. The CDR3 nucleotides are TGTGCCAGCAGCCCCTACTACCCGGGACAGGGGGACTATGGCTACACCTTC.

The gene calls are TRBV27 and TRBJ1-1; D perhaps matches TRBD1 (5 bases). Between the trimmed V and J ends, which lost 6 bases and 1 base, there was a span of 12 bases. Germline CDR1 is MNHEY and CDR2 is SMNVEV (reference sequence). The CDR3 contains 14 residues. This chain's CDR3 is CASRPIRGNTEAFF. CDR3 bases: TGTGCCAGCAGGCCGATAAGGGGGAACACTGAAGCTTTCTTT.

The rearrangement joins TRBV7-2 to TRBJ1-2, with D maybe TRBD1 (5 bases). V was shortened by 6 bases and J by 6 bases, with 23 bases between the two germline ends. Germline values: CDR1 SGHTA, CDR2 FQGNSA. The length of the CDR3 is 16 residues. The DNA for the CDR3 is TGTGCCAGCAGTCGAGTTAGACGGGGGGAGGAGGATGGCTACACCTTC. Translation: CASSRVRRGEEDGYTF.

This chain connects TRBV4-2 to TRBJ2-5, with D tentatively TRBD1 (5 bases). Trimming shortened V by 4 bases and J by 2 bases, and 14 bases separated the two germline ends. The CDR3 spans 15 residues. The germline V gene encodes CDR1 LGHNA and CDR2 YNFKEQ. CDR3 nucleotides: TGTGCCAGCAGCCTGTCGCTAGGGGAACAAGAGACCCAGTACTTC. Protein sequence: CASSLSLGEQETQYF.

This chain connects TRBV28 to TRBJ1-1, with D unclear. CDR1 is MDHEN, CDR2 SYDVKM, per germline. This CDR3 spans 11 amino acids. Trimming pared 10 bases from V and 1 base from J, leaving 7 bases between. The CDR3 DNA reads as TGTGCCACACAGACGAACACTGAAGCTTTCTTT. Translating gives CATQTNTEAFF.

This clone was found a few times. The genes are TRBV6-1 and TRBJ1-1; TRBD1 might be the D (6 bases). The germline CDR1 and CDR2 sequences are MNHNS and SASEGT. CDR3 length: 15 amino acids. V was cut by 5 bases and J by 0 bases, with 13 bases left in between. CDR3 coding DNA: TGTGCCAGCAGTCCCAGGACAGCGCTGAACACTGAAGCTTTCTTT. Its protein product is CASSPRTALNTEAFF.

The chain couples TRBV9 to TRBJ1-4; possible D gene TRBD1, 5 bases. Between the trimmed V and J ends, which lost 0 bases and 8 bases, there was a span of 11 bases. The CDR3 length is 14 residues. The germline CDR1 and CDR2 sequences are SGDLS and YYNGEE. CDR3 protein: CASSVEGVGEKLFF. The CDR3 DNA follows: TGTGCCAGCAGCGTAGAAGGGGTTGGGGAAAAACTGTTTTTT. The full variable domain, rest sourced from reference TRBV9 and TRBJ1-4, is DSGVTQTPKHLITATGQRVTLRCSPRSGDLSVYWYQQSLDQGLQFLIQYYNGEERAKGNILERFSAQQFPDLHSELNLSSLELGDSALYFCASSVEGVGEKLFFGSGTQLSVL.

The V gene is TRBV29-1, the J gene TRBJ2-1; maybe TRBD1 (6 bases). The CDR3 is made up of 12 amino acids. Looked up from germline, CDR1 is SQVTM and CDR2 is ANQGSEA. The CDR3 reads CILRDRYNEQFF. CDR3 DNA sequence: TGCATCCTGAGAGACAGGTACAATGAGCAGTTCTTC.

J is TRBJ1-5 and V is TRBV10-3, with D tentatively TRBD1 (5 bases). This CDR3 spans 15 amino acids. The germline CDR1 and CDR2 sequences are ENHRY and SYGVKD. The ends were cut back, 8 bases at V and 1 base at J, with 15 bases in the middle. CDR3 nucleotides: TGTGCCATCGGGGGAGGTTTTGAAAGCAATCAGCCCCAGCATTTT. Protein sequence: CAIGGGFESNQPQHF.

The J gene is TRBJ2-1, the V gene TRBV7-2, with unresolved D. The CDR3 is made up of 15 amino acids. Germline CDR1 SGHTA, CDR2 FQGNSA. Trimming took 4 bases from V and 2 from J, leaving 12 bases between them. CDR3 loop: CASSSISVPYNEQFF. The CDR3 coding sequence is TGTGCCAGCAGCTCCATATCAGTTCCCTACAATGAGCAGTTCTTC.

CDR3 loop: CASSSYRREVTNYEQYF. The CDR3, as DNA: TGTGCCAGCAGCTCCTATCGGCGGGAGGTCACGAACTACGAGCAGTACTTC. This chain connects TRBV7-2 to TRBJ2-7; TRBD2 agrees at 8 bases. The J segment lost 3 bases and the V segment lost 4 bases, leaving 14 bases of the junction unmatched. The CDR3 runs to 17 residues. CDR1 is SGHTA, CDR2 FQGNSA, per germline.

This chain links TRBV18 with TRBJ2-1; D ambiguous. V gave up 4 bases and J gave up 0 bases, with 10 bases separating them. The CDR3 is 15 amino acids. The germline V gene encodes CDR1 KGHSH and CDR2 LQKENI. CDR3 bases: TGTGCCAGCTCACGACCCCATAGCTCCTACAATGAGCAGTTCTTC. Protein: CASSRPHSSYNEQFF.

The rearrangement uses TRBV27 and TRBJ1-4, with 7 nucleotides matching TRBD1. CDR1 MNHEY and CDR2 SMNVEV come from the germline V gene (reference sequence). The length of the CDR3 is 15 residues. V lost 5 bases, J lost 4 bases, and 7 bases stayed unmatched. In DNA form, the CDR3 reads TGTGCCAGCAGTCTCCGGGACAGATTTAATGAAAAACTGTTTTTT. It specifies CASSLRDRFNEKLFF.

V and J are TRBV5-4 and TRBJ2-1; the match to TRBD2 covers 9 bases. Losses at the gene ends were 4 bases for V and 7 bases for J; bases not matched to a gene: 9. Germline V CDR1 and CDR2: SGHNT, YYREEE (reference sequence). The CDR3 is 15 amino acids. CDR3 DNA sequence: TGTGCCAGCAGCCCAAAGCGGGAGGTTGGTAATGAGCAGTTCTTC. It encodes CASSPKREVGNEQFF.

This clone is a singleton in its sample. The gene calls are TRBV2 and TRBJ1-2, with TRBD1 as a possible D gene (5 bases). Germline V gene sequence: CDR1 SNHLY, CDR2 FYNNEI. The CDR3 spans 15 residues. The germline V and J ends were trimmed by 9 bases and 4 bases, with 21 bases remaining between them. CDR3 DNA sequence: TGTGCCAGAACCCGGGGACTCCAGGGTGGCTATGGCTACACCTTC. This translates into CARTRGLQGGYGYTF. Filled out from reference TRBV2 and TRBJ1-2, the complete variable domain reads EPEVTQTPSHQVTQMGQEVILRCVPISNHLYFYWYRQILGQKVEFLVSFYNNEISEKSEIFDDQFSVERPDGSNFTLKIRSTKLEDSAMYFCARTRGLQGGYGYTFGSGTRLTVV.

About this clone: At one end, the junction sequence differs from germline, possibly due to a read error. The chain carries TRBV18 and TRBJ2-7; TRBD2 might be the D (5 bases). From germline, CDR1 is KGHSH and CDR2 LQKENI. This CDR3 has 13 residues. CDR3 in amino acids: CASSPPSGGEQYF. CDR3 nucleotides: TGTGCCAGCTCACCACCGAGCGGCGGCGAGCAGTACTTT.

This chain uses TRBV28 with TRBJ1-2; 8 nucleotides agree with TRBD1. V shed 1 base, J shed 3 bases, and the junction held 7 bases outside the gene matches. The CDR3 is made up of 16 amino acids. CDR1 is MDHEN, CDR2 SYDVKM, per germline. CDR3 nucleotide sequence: TGTGCCAGCAGTTTATACCCCGCGGGACAGGACTATGGCTACACCTTC. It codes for CASSLYPAGQDYGYTF.

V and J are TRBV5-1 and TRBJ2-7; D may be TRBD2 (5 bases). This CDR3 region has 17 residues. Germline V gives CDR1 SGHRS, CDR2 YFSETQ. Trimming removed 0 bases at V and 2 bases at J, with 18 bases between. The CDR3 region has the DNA TGCGCCAGCAGCTTGGCTAGCCTTACGAAAGGGCCCTACGAGCAGTACTTC. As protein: CASSLASLTKGPYEQYF.